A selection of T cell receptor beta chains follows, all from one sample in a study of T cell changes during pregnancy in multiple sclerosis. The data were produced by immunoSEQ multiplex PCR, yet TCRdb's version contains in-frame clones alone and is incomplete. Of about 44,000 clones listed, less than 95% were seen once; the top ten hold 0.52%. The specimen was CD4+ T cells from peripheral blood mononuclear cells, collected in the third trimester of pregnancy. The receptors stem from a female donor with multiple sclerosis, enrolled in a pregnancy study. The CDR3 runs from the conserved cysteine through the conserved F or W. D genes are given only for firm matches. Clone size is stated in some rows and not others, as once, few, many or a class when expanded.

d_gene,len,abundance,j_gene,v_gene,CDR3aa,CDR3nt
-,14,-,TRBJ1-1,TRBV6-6,CASRLRTGDTEAFF,TGTGCCAGCAGACTCCGGACGGGAGACACTGAAGCTTTCTTT
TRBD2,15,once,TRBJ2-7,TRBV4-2,CASSLGLAGDDEQYF,TGTGCCAGCAGCCTGGGACTAGCGGGAGATGACGAGCAGTACTTC
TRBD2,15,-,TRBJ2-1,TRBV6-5,CASSPGTSGYNEQFF,TGTGCCAGCAGCCCAGGGACTAGCGGATACAATGAGCAGTTCTTC
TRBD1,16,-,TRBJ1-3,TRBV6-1,CASSVFGQGAGNTIYF,TGTGCCAGCAGTGTTTTCGGACAGGGGGCAGGAAACACCATATATTTT
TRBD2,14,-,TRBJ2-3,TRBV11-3,CASSWTSSTDTQYF,TGTGCCAGCAGCTGGACTAGCAGCACAGATACGCAGTATTTT
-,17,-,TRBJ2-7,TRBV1,CTSSQCEGDRVNYEQYF,TGCACCAGCAGCCAATGTGAGGGGGACAGGGTGAACTACGAGCAGTACTTC
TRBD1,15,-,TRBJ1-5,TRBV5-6,CASSASGQGNQPQHF,TGTGCCAGCAGCGCGTCGGGACAGGGTAATCAGCCCCAGCATTTT
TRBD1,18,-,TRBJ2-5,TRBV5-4,CASSLALPRTGGRETQYF,TGTGCCAGCAGCTTGGCCTTGCCAAGGACAGGGGGGCGAGAGACCCAGTACTTC
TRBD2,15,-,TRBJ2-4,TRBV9,CASSERPAGGNIQYF,TGTGCCAGCAGCGAGAGGCCGGCGGGGGGAAACATTCAGTACTTC
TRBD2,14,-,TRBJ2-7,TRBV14,CASSQEGLAYEQYF,TGTGCCAGCAGCCAAGAGGGACTAGCCTACGAGCAGTACTTC
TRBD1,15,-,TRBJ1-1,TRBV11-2,CASSPTGGPNTEAFF,TGTGCCAGCAGCCCCACAGGGGGCCCAAACACTGAAGCTTTCTTT
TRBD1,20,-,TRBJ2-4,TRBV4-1,CASSQGPLSDRGFAKNIQYF,TGCGCCAGCAGCCAAGGTCCACTGTCCGACAGGGGGTTTGCCAAAAACATTCAGTACTTC
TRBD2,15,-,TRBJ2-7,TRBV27,CASSSGLAGVGEQYF,TGTGCCAGCAGTTCGGGACTAGCGGGAGTCGGGGAGCAGTACTTC
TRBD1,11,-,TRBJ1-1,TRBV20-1,CSAADRAKAFF,TGCAGTGCAGCTGACAGGGCGAAAGCTTTCTTT
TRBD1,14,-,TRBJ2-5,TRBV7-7,CASTLGQGKETQYF,TGTGCTAGCACCCTTGGACAGGGGAAAGAGACCCAGTACTTC
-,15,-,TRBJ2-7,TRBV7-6,CASSLADGSTYEQYF,TGTGCCAGCAGCTTAGCAGACGGGAGTACCTACGAGCAGTACTTC
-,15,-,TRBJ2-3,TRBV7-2,CASSLSLSGSDTQYF,TGTGCCAGCAGCTTATCCTTATCGGGGTCCGATACGCAGTATTTT
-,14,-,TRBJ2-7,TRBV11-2,CASSFGGSAYEQYF,TGTGCCAGCAGCTTCGGAGGGAGTGCCTACGAGCAGTACTTC